This T cell receptor beta chain stems from a study of blood T cell repertoires in COVID-19. Study at large: PBMCs, B-cell-depleted T cells, or T cells provided the cDNA or gDNA that made up the material.

As processed by the authors: Estimated nucleated cell counts came from reference gene primer amplification. Here immunoSEQ multiplex PCR was the method, and the copy in TCRdb shows in-frame clones only, minus some. Clonal size and the V and J genes are those of that table, whereas D and trimming came from the DNA. Of about 200,000 clones in the sample, approximately 88% were seen once. Participants had their cohort set by participant-reported clinical history. Cohort 3 recovered donors had two negative PCRs, clearance, or symptom resolution. Regarding this clone: One end of the junction varies from germline; a read error may be responsible.

This CDR3 region has 13 residues. Germline V gives CDR1 MNHEY, CDR2 SVGAGI. This rearrangement joins TRBV6-5 to TRBJ1-5; D remains unclear. The origin of this receptor is a woman younger than 35 who had recovered from COVID-19. The sequenced material came from PBMCs or T cells enriched from blood (not recorded which). Here the CDR3 DNA reads TGTGCCAGCAGTCCCAATAGCCATCAGCCCCAGCATTTT. This codes for CASSPNSHQPQHF.